These T cell receptor beta chains were read from a single sample in a study of blood T cell repertoires in COVID-19. TCRdb's table, derived via immunoSEQ multiplex PCR, lists solely in-frame clones and lacks some. Here the sample spans over 100,000 clones, around 80% being singletons. Sequenced material: peripheral blood. Receptors originate from a woman aged 80 or over with acute or convalescent COVID-19. Each CDR3 is given with its conserved first and last residue. The order of the fields is J gene, V gene, D gene, CDR3 protein, CDR3 DNA. The D gene is left open where the match is weak.

TRBJ2-7 | TRBV4-3 | TRBD2 | CASSKRAGTSVHEQYF | TGCGCCAGCAGCAAACGCGCCGGGACTAGCGTCCACGAGCAGTACTTC
TRBJ1-4 | TRBV5-4 | NA | CASSLDSTTNEKLFF | TGTGCCAGCAGCTTGGACAGCACCACTAATGAAAAACTGTTTTTT
TRBJ2-6 | TRBV7-9 | NA | CASESSGANVLTF | TGTGCCAGCGAGAGCTCTGGGGCCAACGTCCTGACTTTC
TRBJ2-1 | TRBV9 | NA | CASSPRAVSSYNEQFF | TGTGCCAGCAGCCCCAGGGCGGTGAGCTCCTACAATGAGCAGTTCTTC
TRBJ1-5 | TRBV12-3/TRBV12-4 | NA | CASSLKRNQPQHF | TGTGCCAGCAGTTTAAAGCGCAATCAGCCCCAGCATTTT
TRBJ2-5 | TRBV20-1 | TRBD1 | CSATGSETQYF | TGCAGTGCGACAGGGTCGGAGACCCAGTACTTC
TRBJ2-2 | TRBV3-1/TRBV3-2 | TRBD2 | CASSQGVELAGPVGELFF | TGTGCCAGCAGCCAAGGGGTAGAACTAGCGGGGCCGGTCGGGGAGCTGTTTTTT
TRBJ1-2 | TRBV27 | NA | CASFSARGLYGYTF | TGTGCCAGCTTCTCCGCGCGGGGGCTCTATGGCTACACCTTC
TRBJ2-3 | TRBV19 | TRBD2 | CASRLALAGGATADTQYF | TGTGCCAGTAGGTTAGCCCTAGCGGGGGGGGCGACCGCAGATACGCAGTATTTT
TRBJ1-1 | TRBV6-5 | NA | CASSGTLNTEAFF | TGTGCCAGCAGCGGGACATTGAACACTGAAGCTTTCTTT
TRBJ2-2 | TRBV4-2 | NA | CASSLQYTGELFF | TGTGCCAGCAGCCTCCAGTACACCGGGGAGCTGTTTTTT
TRBJ1-3 | TRBV5-1 | TRBD1 | CASSLTGSDGNTIYF | TGCGCCAGCAGCCTGACAGGGTCTGATGGAAACACCATATATTTT
TRBJ1-1 | TRBV19 | NA | CASSITSNTEAFF | TGTGCCAGTAGTATCACTTCGAACACTGAAGCTTTCTTT
TRBJ2-1 | TRBV3-1/TRBV3-2 | TRBD2 | CASSLRLAGVTNEQFF | TGTGCCAGCAGCCTACGCCTAGCGGGGGTTACCAATGAGCAGTTCTTC
TRBJ2-3 | TRBV29-1 | NA | CSVGLGADTQYF | TGCAGCGTTGGACTCGGCGCAGATACGCAGTATTTT
TRBJ1-1 | TRBV9 | TRBD1 | CASSVAAGGALNTEAFF | TGTGCCAGCAGCGTCGCAGCAGGGGGAGCCCTTAACACTGAAGCTTTCTTT
TRBJ1-1 | TRBV30 | NA | CAWSLTRGVTEAFF | TGTGCCTGGTCACTGACCCGGGGGGTCACTGAAGCTTTCTTT
TRBJ1-2 | TRBV6-5 | NA | CASSSRVDVRGYTF | TGTGCCAGCAGTTCCCGGGTAGACGTCCGAGGCTACACCTTC
TRBJ1-6 | TRBV7-9 | TRBD1 | CASSLRTGDNSPLHF | TGTGCCAGCAGCCTACGGACAGGGGACAATTCACCCCTCCACTTT